What follows is one TCR beta chain and its context. Its antigen is currently not known. Per-nucleotide qualities are absent, and no much larger clonotype sits a single base away. The library was prepared using PCR. Sequencing relied on an Illumina HiSeq 2500. Unique molecular identifiers were incorporated into TCR beta cDNA libraries to reduce PCR and sequencing biases. Every 1 to 10 million input T cells yielded approximately 500,000 cDNA molecules, meaning each molecule approximated one T cell. The same protocol used for the earlier healthy control dataset was applied to prepare and sequence the patient libraries. Within a given batch, samples were prepared together, multiplexed and sequenced on the same HiSeq lane. On the authors' methods: MIGEC was used to process the raw barcoded reads, and molecular identifier groups with only a single read were discarded before consensus assembly and CDR3 extraction. VDJtools was used for post-analysis of the clonotype tables, with diversity normalized by down-sampling every dataset to the smallest sample size. Repertoire overlap clustering matched CDR3 amino acid but not nucleotide sequences to correct batch-related cross-sample contamination. Clones were called with MiXCR by TCRdb after fastp trimmed the public reads at Q25, and only in-frame beta chains were retained. Rows matching on CDR3 protein sequence are summarized as one entry with the most common DNA and genes. The V and J calls come from TCRdb's annotation, not from the publication. Present in this sample are about 770,000 distinct CDR3 sequences, 46% of which were seen just once. The ten largest account for 4.9% of the sample.

To demonstrate the VDJtools post-analysis software, TCR beta repertoires were profiled from the peripheral blood of more than 10 young patients with multiple sclerosis. The multiple sclerosis patients were children and adolescents ranging in age from roughly 6 to 16 years. V sheds 0 bases and J sheds 0 bases, leaving 7 bases between their ends. CDR1 and CDR2, per the germline V gene (reference sequence), are SGHKS and YYEKEE. From cysteine to phenylalanine, the CDR3 is 14 amino acids long. The CDR3 DNA has 42 bases and is translated from base 1. This entry belongs to a study of post-analysis software for immune sequencing data (dated by TCRdb to the mid-2010s). Notes on the research overall: Relapsing-remitting, secondary progressive and progressive-relapsing multiple sclerosis were recorded as disease courses, and subtype annotation was lacking for some patients. The multiple sclerosis patient repertoires were compared with 11 previously published healthy control repertoires from donors aged roughly 6 to 27 years. A subset of samples was prepared in parallel using single-end sample barcoding, then pooled and co-amplified after Illumina adapter ligation. General study outcomes and caveats: The multiple sclerosis patient group was slightly younger than the control group. Four to six TRBV segments, including TRBV5-6, TRBV5-1 and TRBV20-1, were significantly more frequent in patients than controls. When samples were clustered directly using the F measure, samples prepared in the same batch co-clustered strongly, which prompted a batch-effect correction. Significantly lower normalized Chao1 diversity was found in multiple sclerosis patients than in controls, suggesting substantial peripheral T-cell clonal expansion.

The sequence links TRBV5-5 to TRBJ2-7; the D call could be TRBD1 or TRBD2, with each sharing 5 bases. The material sequenced was blood. The TCR sequence derives from a girl under 18 with multiple sclerosis. The CDR3 region has the sequence CASSLGDGSYEQYF. The DNA sequence reads TGTGCCAGCAGCTTGGGGGACGGCTCCTACGAGCAGTACTTC.